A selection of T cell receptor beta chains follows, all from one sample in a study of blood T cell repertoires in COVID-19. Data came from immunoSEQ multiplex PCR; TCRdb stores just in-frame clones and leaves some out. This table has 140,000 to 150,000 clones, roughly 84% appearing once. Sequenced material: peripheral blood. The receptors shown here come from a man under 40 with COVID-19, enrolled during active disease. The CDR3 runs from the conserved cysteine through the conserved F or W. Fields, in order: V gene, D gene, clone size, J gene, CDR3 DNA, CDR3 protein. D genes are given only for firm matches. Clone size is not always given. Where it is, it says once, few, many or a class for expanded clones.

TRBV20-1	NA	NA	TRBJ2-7	TGCAGTGCTTACAGGGACGAGCAGTACTTC	CSAYRDEQYF
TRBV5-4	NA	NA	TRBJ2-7	TGTGCCAGCAGCGGACAGACATACGAGCAGTACTTC	CASSGQTYEQYF
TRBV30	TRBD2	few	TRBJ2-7	TGTGCCTGGAGTGTAGCGGGAGCCATCTACGAGCAGTACTTC	CAWSVAGAIYEQYF
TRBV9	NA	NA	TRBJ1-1	TGTGCCAGCAGCGTAGAACCAGGCGAAGCTTTCTTT	CASSVEPGEAFF
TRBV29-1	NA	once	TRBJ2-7	TGCAGCGTTGGGTCCAGATTCTCCTACGAGCAGTACTTC	CSVGSRFSYEQYF
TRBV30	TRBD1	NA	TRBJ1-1	TGTGCCTGGACCAGGACAGGGGGGACTGAAGCTTTCTTT	CAWTRTGGTEAFF
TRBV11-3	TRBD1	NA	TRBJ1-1	TGTGCCAGCAGCCGACAGGGCGACACTGAAGCTTTCTTT	CASSRQGDTEAFF
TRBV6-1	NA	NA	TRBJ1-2	TGTGCCAGCAGTGAAGGAGGGTCCGGTAACTATGGCTACACCTTC	CASSEGGSGNYGYTF
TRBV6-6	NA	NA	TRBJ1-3	TGTGCCAGCGGGCTAGGGGATAGCTCTGGAAACACCATATATTTT	CASGLGDSSGNTIYF
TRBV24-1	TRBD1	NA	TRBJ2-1	TGTGCCACCAGTGACCCTGACAGGGGCGCCAACAATGAGCAGTTCTTC	CATSDPDRGANNEQFF
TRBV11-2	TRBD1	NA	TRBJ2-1	TGTGCCAGCAGCGGGCGGACAGGTTCTGACTCCTACAATGAGCAGTTCTTC	CASSGRTGSDSYNEQFF
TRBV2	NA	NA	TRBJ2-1	TGTGCCAGCAGAGCAGGGAAAGCGTCCTACAATGAGCAGTTCTTC	CASRAGKASYNEQFF
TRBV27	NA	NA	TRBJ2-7	TGTGCCAGCAGTTTATCGCGGGGTGACGAGCAGTACTTC	CASSLSRGDEQYF
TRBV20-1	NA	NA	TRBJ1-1	TGCAGTGCTAGTAAATTTGGGGGGGCGAACACTGAAGCTTTCTTT	CSASKFGGANTEAFF
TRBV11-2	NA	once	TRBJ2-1	TGTGCCAGCACCTCTCAAGTCTCGTCGGGTGAGCAGTTCTTC	CASTSQVSSGEQFF
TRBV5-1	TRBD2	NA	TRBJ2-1	TGCGCCAGCAGCTCGGGACTAGCGGGAGGTAGCAATGAGCAGTTCTTC	CASSSGLAGGSNEQFF
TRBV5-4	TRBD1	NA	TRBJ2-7	TGTGCCAGCAGCTCCCCTCCGGGACAGCCTCGCGAGCAGTACTTC	CASSSPPGQPREQYF
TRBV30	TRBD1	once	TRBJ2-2	TGTGCCTGGAGTGTACGAGAATTGGGACAGGGGGGCACCGGGGAGCTGTTTTTT	CAWSVRELGQGGTGELFF
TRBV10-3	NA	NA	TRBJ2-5	TGTGCCATCAGTGAGCGGGAGACTGGAGAGACCCAGTACTTC	CAISERETGETQYF
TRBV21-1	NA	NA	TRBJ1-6	TGTGCCAGCAGCAAAGAGGCAGGGAAATCCTATAATTCACCCCTCCACTTT	CASSKEAGKSYNSPLHF
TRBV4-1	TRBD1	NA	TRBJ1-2	TGCGCCAGCAGCCAAGGGGACAGCTATGGCTACACCTTC	CASSQGDSYGYTF
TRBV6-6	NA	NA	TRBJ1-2	TGTGCCAGCAGCTGGGGGGGTGACATTGGCGGCTACACCTTC	CASSWGGDIGGYTF
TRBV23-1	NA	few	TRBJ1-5	TGCGCCAGCAGTCAAAGCCCCCCCGAGGGCCCCCAGCATTTT	CASSQSPPEGPQHF
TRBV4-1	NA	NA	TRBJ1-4	TGCGCCAGCAGGGCGGGGCAGGGCGGTGAAAAACTGTTTTTT	CASRAGQGGEKLFF
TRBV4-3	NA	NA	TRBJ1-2	TGCGCCAGCAGCCAAGAGGTAAAGCGCTATGGCTACACCTTC	CASSQEVKRYGYTF
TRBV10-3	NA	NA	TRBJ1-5	TGTGCCATCAGCCAGGGTATAGATCAGCCCCAGCATTTT	CAISQGIDQPQHF
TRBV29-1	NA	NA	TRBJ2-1	TGCAGCGTTGAGGGTCTAGCATATGAGCAGTTCTTC	CSVEGLAYEQFF
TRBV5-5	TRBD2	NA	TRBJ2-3	TGTGCCAGCAGCCCCGAGCTTGAGACTAGCGGGATGTACACAGATACGCAGTATTTT	CASSPELETSGMYTDTQYF
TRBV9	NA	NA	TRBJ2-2	TGTGCCAGCAGCGTTTCCCCGGGGGGCGCCGGGGAGCTGTTTTTT	CASSVSPGGAGELFF
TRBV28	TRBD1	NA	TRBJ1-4	TGTGCCAGCAGTTTGGTGGGACAGGGCTATGAAAAACTGTTTTTT	CASSLVGQGYEKLFF
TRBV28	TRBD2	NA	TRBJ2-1	TGTGCCAGCAGACGGGCCCGGGCGGGAGGCAATGAGCAGTTCTTC	CASRRARAGGNEQFF
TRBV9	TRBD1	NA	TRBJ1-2	TGTGCCAGCAGCGTAGTTTCGACAGGGATCTATGGCTACACCTTC	CASSVVSTGIYGYTF
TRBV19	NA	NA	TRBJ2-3	TGTGCCAGTAGTCGAGGAGGTGCAGATACGCAGTATTTT	CASSRGGADTQYF
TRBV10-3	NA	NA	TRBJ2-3	TGTGCCATCAGTGAACAGGGACCAGATACGCAGTATTTT	CAISEQGPDTQYF
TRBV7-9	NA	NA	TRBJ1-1	TGTGCCAGCAGCTTACACACCCCGAACACTGAAGCTTTCTTT	CASSLHTPNTEAFF
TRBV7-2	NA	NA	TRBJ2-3	TGTGCCAGCAGCTTTCGGGATCTCACAGATACGCAGTATTTT	CASSFRDLTDTQYF
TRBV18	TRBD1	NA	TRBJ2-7	TGTGCCAGCTCGTTGGACAGGGTAATAGGCGAGCAGTACTTC	CASSLDRVIGEQYF
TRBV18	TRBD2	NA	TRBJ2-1	TGTGCCAGCTCACCATACGGGACTAGCAAGTCCTACAATGAGCAGTTCTTC	CASSPYGTSKSYNEQFF
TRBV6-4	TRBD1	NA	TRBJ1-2	TGTGCCAGCAGTCCTATCTATAACGACAGGGGGGGGAGAGGCTACACCTTC	CASSPIYNDRGGRGYTF
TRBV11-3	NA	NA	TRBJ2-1	TGTGCCAGCAGCCAGAATAGGGGCGATGAGCAGTTCTTC	CASSQNRGDEQFF
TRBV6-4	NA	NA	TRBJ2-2	TGTGCCAGCAGTGCGTTAGCCGAAACCGGGGAGCTGTTTTTT	CASSALAETGELFF
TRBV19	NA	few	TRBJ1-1	TGTGCCAGTAGTAGACAGAGGAACACTGAAGCTTTCTTT	CASSRQRNTEAFF